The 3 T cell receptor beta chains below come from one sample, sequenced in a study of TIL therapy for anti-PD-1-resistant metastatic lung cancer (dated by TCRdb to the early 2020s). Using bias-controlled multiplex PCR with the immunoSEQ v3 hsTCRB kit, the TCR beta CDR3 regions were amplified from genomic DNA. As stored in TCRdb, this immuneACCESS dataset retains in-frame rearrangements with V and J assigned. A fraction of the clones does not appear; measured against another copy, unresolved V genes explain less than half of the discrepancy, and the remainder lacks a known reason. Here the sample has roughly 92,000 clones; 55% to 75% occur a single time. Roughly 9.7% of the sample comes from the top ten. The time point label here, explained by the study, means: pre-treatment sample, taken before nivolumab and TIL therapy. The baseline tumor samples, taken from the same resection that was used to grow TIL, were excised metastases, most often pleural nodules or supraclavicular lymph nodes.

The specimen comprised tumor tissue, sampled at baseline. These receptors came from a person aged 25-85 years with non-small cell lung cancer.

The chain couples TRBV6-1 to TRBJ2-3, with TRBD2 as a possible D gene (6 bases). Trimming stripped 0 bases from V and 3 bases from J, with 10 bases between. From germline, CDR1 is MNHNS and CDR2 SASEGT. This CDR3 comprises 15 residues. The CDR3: CASSEARGWTDTQYF. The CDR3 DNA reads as TGTGCCAGCAGTGAAGCACGGGGGTGGACAGATACGCAGTATTTT.

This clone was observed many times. The CDR3 here is CASSPSSEVGNTIYF. CDR3 DNA: TGTGCCAGCAGCCCTTCATCCGAGGTCGGAAACACCATATATTTT. This chain joins TRBV7-7 and TRBJ1-3; D uncertain. CDR1 SSHAT and CDR2 FNYEAQ come from the germline V gene (reference sequence). The CDR3 is made up of 15 amino acids. Trimming cost V 5 bases and J 4 bases, with 15 bases left between them.

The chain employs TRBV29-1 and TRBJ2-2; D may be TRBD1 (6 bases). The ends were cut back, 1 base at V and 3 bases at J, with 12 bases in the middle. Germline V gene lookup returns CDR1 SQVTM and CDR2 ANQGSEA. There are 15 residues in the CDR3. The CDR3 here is CSVEGSQGHTGELFF. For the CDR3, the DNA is TGCAGCGTTGAAGGGTCCCAGGGGCACACCGGGGAGCTGTTTTTT.